This T cell receptor (beta chain) was sequenced for a study of Ad26.COV2.S vaccination and SARS-CoV-2 variants. Study background: Doses of Ad26.COV2.S were injected into muscle once or twice, 56 days apart. Notes on the study in general: For non-spike TCRs, breadth in vaccine recipients resembled that in placebo recipients.

Some clones are missing from TCRdb's copy, which holds only in-frame ones; the method was immunoSEQ multiplex PCR. The sample lists approximately 300,000 clones, approximately 86% occurring once. Treatment defined: 15 to 20 received Ad26.COV2.S at low or high dose, single or two shots; roughly five received placebo; per-sample allocation not given. Sampling was done on day 63 after the first vaccine or placebo injection. Donation came from an adult in Boston who was aged 18-55 years. On this clone itself: Its antigen remains unidentified.

V dropped 4 bases and J dropped 3 bases, with 19 bases sitting between them. The germline V gene encodes CDR1 MNHEY and CDR2 SVGEGT. The CDR3 length is 17 residues. V usage is TRBV6-2 or TRBV6-3 and J usage is TRBJ1-5, with D possibly being TRBD1 (6 bases). This sequence was found in a person between 18 and 65 years old who received the Ad26.COV2.S COVID-19 vaccine or a placebo. The material sequenced was peripheral blood, taken in a trial of Ad26.COV2.S vaccine versus placebo. The CDR3 DNA reads TGTGCCAGCAGTTCCTTACAGGGAAGTCGAACCAATCAGCCCCAGCATTTT. Protein: CASSSLQGSRTNQPQHF.